A selection of T cell receptor beta chains follows, all from one sample in a study of T cell responses to AZD1222 COVID-19 vaccine. Sequenced by immunoSEQ multiplex PCR; TCRdb stores in-frame clones only, minus some. The table has about 110,000 clones, 90% to 95% seen once. The source material was peripheral blood, sampled on day 0 of AZD1222 vaccination. Every receptor here comes from an adult in good health. CDR3s include the opening cysteine and the closing phenylalanine or tryptophan. The order of the fields is V gene, J gene, CDR3 length, CDR3 protein.

v_gene: TRBV18
j_gene: TRBJ2-7
len: 15
CDR3aa: CASSPLGPPAYEQYF

v_gene: TRBV6-5
j_gene: TRBJ1-1
len: 15
CDR3aa: CASSYWGQGGGEAFF

v_gene: TRBV18
j_gene: TRBJ1-2
len: 15
CDR3aa: CASSPAGGGSYGYTF

v_gene: TRBV10-3
j_gene: TRBJ2-1
len: 13
CDR3aa: CAIRGLPLNEQFF

v_gene: TRBV5-6
j_gene: TRBJ2-2
len: 12
CDR3aa: CASSLNTGELFF

v_gene: TRBV2
j_gene: TRBJ2-3
len: 11
CDR3aa: CASTSENTQYF

v_gene: TRBV7-2
j_gene: TRBJ2-5
len: 14
CDR3aa: CASSPPSSRETQYF

v_gene: TRBV14
j_gene: TRBJ2-7
len: 13
CDR3aa: CASTWAGSYEQYF

v_gene: TRBV30
j_gene: TRBJ1-1
len: 12
CDR3aa: CAWAGMNTEAFF

v_gene: TRBV19
j_gene: TRBJ2-3
len: 13
CDR3aa: CASNLQGSDTQYF

v_gene: TRBV10-3
j_gene: TRBJ1-5
len: 17
CDR3aa: CAISESGQGGRGQPQHF

v_gene: TRBV9
j_gene: TRBJ2-2
len: 12
CDR3aa: CASSVIPGELFF

v_gene: TRBV15
j_gene: TRBJ1-5
len: 19
CDR3aa: CATSRGQGSGGYSNQPQHF

v_gene: TRBV4-2
j_gene: TRBJ2-2
len: 16
CDR3aa: CASSPSLAGHTGELFF

v_gene: TRBV19
j_gene: TRBJ2-2
len: 15
CDR3aa: CASSMNSGGTGELFF

v_gene: TRBV6-5
j_gene: TRBJ1-1
len: 15
CDR3aa: CASSYSSKGNTEAFF

v_gene: TRBV4-2
j_gene: TRBJ2-7
len: 13
CDR3aa: CASSQLDYYEQYF

v_gene: TRBV18
j_gene: TRBJ2-5
len: 16
CDR3aa: CASSPFGTGGEETQYF

v_gene: TRBV2
j_gene: TRBJ2-1
len: 14
CDR3aa: CASQSQLSYNEQFF

v_gene: TRBV27
j_gene: TRBJ2-7
len: 19
CDR3aa: CASSPDDLKTSGASYEQYF

v_gene: TRBV2
j_gene: TRBJ2-3
len: 15
CDR3aa: CASSSLAGGKDTQYF

v_gene: TRBV2
j_gene: TRBJ1-2
len: 14
CDR3aa: CASRTRGLGYGYTF

v_gene: TRBV7-9
j_gene: TRBJ2-7
len: 15
CDR3aa: CASSLAQGLVNEQYF

v_gene: TRBV3-1/TRBV3-2
j_gene: TRBJ1-1
len: 13
CDR3aa: CASSLQGGTEAFF

v_gene: TRBV2
j_gene: TRBJ1-1
len: 15
CDR3aa: CASSEQGVENTEAFF

v_gene: TRBV3-1/TRBV3-2
j_gene: TRBJ1-4
len: 15
CDR3aa: CASSYPGTANEKLFF

v_gene: TRBV6-4
j_gene: TRBJ2-1
len: 14
CDR3aa: CASRRTSGDNEQFF

v_gene: TRBV5-1
j_gene: TRBJ2-3
len: 14
CDR3aa: CASSLVPLPDTQYF

v_gene: TRBV30
j_gene: TRBJ1-5
len: 17
CDR3aa: CAWSVRFSGRRYQPQHF

v_gene: TRBV11-2
j_gene: TRBJ1-1
len: 14
CDR3aa: CASSPTQSDTEAFF

v_gene: TRBV7-9
j_gene: TRBJ2-3
len: 14
CDR3aa: CASSPGQGTDTQYF

v_gene: TRBV5-1
j_gene: TRBJ2-7
len: 15
CDR3aa: CASSPASGQPYEQYF

v_gene: TRBV11-3
j_gene: TRBJ2-1
len: 16
CDR3aa: CASSISSGTTYNEQFF

v_gene: TRBV29-1
j_gene: TRBJ2-3
len: 13
CDR3aa: CSVHGRASDTQYF

v_gene: TRBV19
j_gene: TRBJ1-3
len: 16
CDR3aa: CASSRDRALSGNTIYF

v_gene: TRBV30
j_gene: TRBJ2-6
len: 11
CDR3aa: CAWSEVNVLTF

v_gene: TRBV6-4
j_gene: TRBJ1-1
len: 12
CDR3aa: CASSEGGTEAFF

v_gene: TRBV4-2
j_gene: TRBJ1-2
len: 15
CDR3aa: CASSQDKRRDYGYTF

v_gene: TRBV7-6
j_gene: TRBJ2-3
len: 13
CDR3aa: CASSGGSTDTQYF

v_gene: TRBV5-1
j_gene: TRBJ2-1
len: 14
CDR3aa: CASSLSGSYNEQFF

v_gene: TRBV4-1
j_gene: TRBJ2-5
len: 14
CDR3aa: CASSRGLRIETQYF

v_gene: TRBV4-2
j_gene: TRBJ1-5
len: 14
CDR3aa: CASSPGQGGQPQHF

v_gene: TRBV7-9
j_gene: TRBJ2-5
len: 14
CDR3aa: CASSLFSGQETQYF